The 5 T cell receptor beta chains below were found in one sample sequenced in a study of cytomegalovirus exposure and HLA in healthy donors. PCR amplification relied on 60 Vbeta primers (plus 13 Jbeta primers). Using immunoSEQ multiplex PCR, the repertoire was profiled, and TCRdb retains in-frame clones only, with some absent. This repertoire shows about 140,000 clones, around three quarters found once; its top ten account for under 7.5%. Sequencing was performed on PBMCs. The receptors originated from a man between 40 and 49 years old in good health and CMV-seropositive.

This clone appeared a single time. Other DNA sequences in this sample translate to the same CDR3. The genes are TRBV27 and TRBJ2-7; TRBD1 matches at 8 bases. From germline, CDR1 is MNHEY and CDR2 SMNVEV (reference sequence). V lost 2 bases and J lost 2; bases outside the gene matches: 2. The CDR3 covers 14 residues. CDR3 sequence reads: CASSLGQGPYEQYF. In DNA form, the CDR3 reads TGTGCCAGCAGTTTAGGACAGGGACCCTACGAGCAGTACTTC.

A word on this clone: The identical CDR3 is also encoded by other nucleotide sequences in the sample. The J gene is TRBJ1-6, the V gene TRBV18, with 7 bases identical to TRBD1. The CDR3 contains 14 residues. Losses at the gene ends were 1 base for V and 9 bases for J; bases not matched to a gene: 3. The germline V gene encodes CDR1 KGHSH and CDR2 LQKENI. The CDR3 sequence: CASSPQGAGSPLHF. As DNA, the CDR3 is TGTGCCAGCTCACCACAGGGGGCAGGTTCACCCCTCCACTTT.

The chain couples TRBV28 to TRBJ2-7; 8 bases map to TRBD2. Germline trimming cut 3 bases from V and 3 bases from J; bases unmatched to any gene: 7. Germline assignment: CDR1 MDHEN and CDR2 SYDVKM. The CDR3 runs to 15 residues. CDR3 sequence: CASSLSGGADYEQYF. CDR3 DNA sequence: TGTGCCAGCAGTTTGAGCGGGGGAGCCGACTACGAGCAGTACTTC.

The gene calls are TRBV30 and TRBJ2-7; 8 bases map to TRBD2. Germline lookup yields CDR1 GTSNPN and CDR2 SVGIG (reference sequence). The CDR3 extends over 14 amino acids. The ends lost 1 base at V and 5 bases at J; junction bases unmatched: 7. Written as DNA, the CDR3 is TGTGCCTGGAGTGAGTTAGCGGGACACCACGAGCAGTACTTC. The encoded protein is CAWSELAGHHEQYF.

The J gene is TRBJ1-1, the V gene TRBV6-6; tentatively, D is TRBD1 (6 bases). Trimming took 4 bases from V and 0 from J, leaving 9 bases between them. Germline V CDR1 and CDR2: MNHNY, SVGAGI (reference sequence). The CDR3 contains 14 residues. The CDR3 protein is CASSWDMMNTEAFF. CDR3 nucleotides: TGTGCCAGCAGTTGGGACATGATGAACACTGAAGCTTTCTTT.